The rows below give T cell receptor beta chains drawn from one sample of a study of technical replicates of blood from a few donors. Only in-frame clones appear in the TCRdb table, and some are missing; sequencing was by immunoSEQ multiplex PCR. The table lists 65,000 to 95,000 clones, 95% to 98% of them singletons. Sequenced material: T cells isolated from PBMCs. These receptors came from a human donor in good health. The CDR3 runs from the conserved cysteine through the conserved F or W. Fields, in order: clone size, V gene, J gene, D gene, CDR3 protein, CDR3 DNA. The D gene is left open where the match is weak. Clone size, where shown, is once, few, many, or a class for clones that have expanded.

size: NA; V: TRBV19; J: TRBJ2-2; D: NA; CDR3: CASRWGQNTGELFF; DNA: TGTGCCAGTAGATGGGGACAGAACACCGGGGAGCTGTTTTTT
size: NA; V: TRBV25-1; J: TRBJ1-2; D: TRBD1; CDR3: CASSAPTGVNGYTF; DNA: TGTGCCAGCAGTGCCCCGACAGGGGTGAACGGCTACACCTTC
size: NA; V: TRBV19; J: TRBJ2-1; D: NA; CDR3: CASSPQREFGVDEQFF; DNA: TGTGCCAGTTCCCCCCAAAGGGAATTCGGGGTCGATGAGCAGTTCTTC
size: NA; V: TRBV5-1; J: TRBJ2-1; D: NA; CDR3: CASSVQGQGVYEQFF; DNA: TGCGCCAGCAGCGTGCAGGGGCAGGGAGTTTATGAGCAGTTCTTC
size: NA; V: TRBV5-4; J: TRBJ1-1; D: TRBD1; CDR3: CASSLDRGSEAFF; DNA: TGTGCCAGCAGCTTGGACAGGGGATCTGAAGCTTTCTTT
size: NA; V: TRBV9; J: TRBJ2-2; D: NA; CDR3: CASSVEGAAGELFF; DNA: TGTGCCAGCAGCGTGGAGGGGGCAGCCGGGGAGCTGTTTTTT
size: NA; V: TRBV5-1; J: TRBJ2-5; D: TRBD2; CDR3: CASSSGTRQETQYF; DNA: TGCGCCAGCAGCTCCGGGACTAGACAAGAGACCCAGTACTTC
size: NA; V: TRBV7-3; J: TRBJ1-5; D: NA; CDR3: CASSQDSYQPQHF; DNA: TGTGCCAGCAGTCAGGACAGTTATCAGCCCCAGCATTTT
size: NA; V: TRBV7-8; J: TRBJ2-1; D: TRBD2; CDR3: CASGDDWRGGFLNEQFF; DNA: TGTGCCAGCGGAGACGACTGGCGGGGGGGCTTTTTAAATGAGCAGTTCTTC
size: NA; V: TRBV4-1; J: TRBJ1-2; D: NA; CDR3: CASSQQRGYTF; DNA: TGCGCCAGCAGCCAACAGCGGGGCTACACCTTC
size: NA; V: TRBV2; J: TRBJ2-7; D: TRBD2; CDR3: CASSLLAGGIYEQYF; DNA: TGTGCCAGCAGTTTACTAGCGGGAGGGATCTACGAGCAGTACTTC
size: NA; V: TRBV2; J: TRBJ2-7; D: NA; CDR3: CASSEADGRGFYEQYF; DNA: TGTGCCAGCAGTGAAGCGGACGGGAGAGGTTTTTACGAGCAGTACTTC
size: once; V: TRBV2; J: TRBJ2-5; D: NA; CDR3: CASSSDRGPEETQYF; DNA: TGTGCCAGCAGTTCGGACCGGGGTCCGGAAGAGACCCAGTACTTC
size: NA; V: TRBV29-1; J: TRBJ2-7; D: NA; CDR3: CSARTGTNRSPYEQYF; DNA: TGCAGCGCTCGCACCGGGACAAACAGATCCCCCTACGAGCAGTACTTC
size: NA; V: TRBV11-3; J: TRBJ2-3; D: NA; CDR3: CASSFQGRQYF; DNA: TGTGCCAGCAGCTTTCAGGGCAGGCAGTATTTT
size: NA; V: TRBV29-1; J: TRBJ2-7; D: NA; CDR3: CSVVLPSSYEQYF; DNA: TGCAGCGTTGTTCTGCCGAGCTCCTACGAGCAGTACTTC
size: NA; V: TRBV7-7; J: TRBJ2-5; D: NA; CDR3: CASSLDGGAQYF; DNA: TGTGCTAGCAGCTTAGACGGGGGTGCCCAGTACTTC
size: NA; V: TRBV2; J: TRBJ2-5; D: TRBD1; CDR3: CASTRDRGRETQYF; DNA: TGTGCCAGCACCAGGGACAGGGGGAGGGAGACCCAGTACTTC
size: NA; V: TRBV7-2; J: TRBJ2-7; D: TRBD2; CDR3: CAGRRATSGTYEQYF; DNA: TGTGCCGGACGCAGGGCAACTAGCGGGACCTACGAGCAGTACTTC
size: NA; V: TRBV7-3; J: TRBJ2-1; D: TRBD2; CDR3: CASSLKASGGYNEQFF; DNA: TGTGCCAGCAGCTTAAAGGCTAGCGGGGGATACAATGAGCAGTTCTTC
size: NA; V: TRBV7-6; J: TRBJ2-2; D: NA; CDR3: CASSPSTGTFAGELFF; DNA: TGTGCCAGCAGCCCCTCGACAGGAACCTTCGCCGGGGAGCTGTTTTTT
size: NA; V: TRBV4-1; J: TRBJ1-1; D: NA; CDR3: CASSQESGWETEAFF; DNA: TGCGCCAGCAGCCAAGAATCGGGGTGGGAGACTGAAGCTTTCTTT
size: NA; V: TRBV5-1; J: TRBJ2-3; D: TRBD1; CDR3: CASTKGQITDTQYF; DNA: TGCGCCAGCACCAAGGGACAGATCACAGATACGCAGTATTTT
size: NA; V: TRBV5-1; J: TRBJ2-1; D: TRBD2; CDR3: CASSLTVHGLAGVGEQFF; DNA: TGCGCCAGCAGCCTAACTGTTCACGGACTAGCGGGAGTTGGGGAGCAGTTCTTC
size: NA; V: TRBV20-1; J: TRBJ2-5; D: NA; CDR3: CSARDKETQYF; DNA: TGCAGTGCTAGAGACAAAGAGACCCAGTACTTC
size: NA; V: TRBV11-2; J: TRBJ2-1; D: TRBD1; CDR3: CASSRWGQGRNEQFF; DNA: TGTGCCAGCAGCCGTTGGGGACAGGGGAGGAATGAGCAGTTCTTC
size: NA; V: TRBV7-9; J: TRBJ1-4; D: NA; CDR3: CASSFVVLNEKLFF; DNA: TGTGCCAGCAGCTTTGTAGTCCTTAATGAAAAACTGTTTTTT
size: few; V: TRBV30; J: TRBJ2-4; D: NA; CDR3: CAWEGGGWNIQYF; DNA: TGTGCCTGGGAAGGGGGAGGGTGGAACATTCAGTACTTC
size: NA; V: TRBV28; J: TRBJ2-7; D: TRBD1; CDR3: CASWDRGHEQYF; DNA: TGTGCCAGCTGGGACAGGGGACACGAGCAGTACTTC